A selection of T cell receptor beta chains follows, all from one sample in a study of blood T cell repertoires in COVID-19. Assay: immunoSEQ multiplex PCR; the TCRdb copy retains only in-frame clones and omits some. The sample carries 75,000 or so clones, 88% recorded once. Sequenced sample: peripheral blood. The source of these receptors is a man between 65 and 85 years old with acute or convalescent COVID-19. The CDR3 runs from the conserved cysteine through the conserved F or W. A D gene is named only where the DNA matches it firmly. A clone size is listed for some rows: how often the clone was seen (once, few, many), or a class if it is expanded.

size: -
V: TRBV4-3
J: TRBJ1-6
D: -
DNA: TGCGCCAGCAGCCAAGATCAAGGGGTAGGGTCACCCCTCCACTTT
CDR3: CASSQDQGVGSPLHF

size: -
V: TRBV10-1
J: TRBJ1-2
D: -
DNA: TGCGCCAGCAGTGAGTCGTTCCCAGGGCCGTATGGCTACACCTTC
CDR3: CASSESFPGPYGYTF

size: -
V: TRBV6-5
J: TRBJ2-7
D: -
DNA: TGTGCCAGCAGTCCAAACCCAGGGGACCCCTACGAGCAGTACTTC
CDR3: CASSPNPGDPYEQYF

size: -
V: TRBV5-1
J: TRBJ2-3
D: TRBD1
DNA: TGCGCCAGCAGCTCCGCGACAGGGGGCGTGGATACGCAGTATTTT
CDR3: CASSSATGGVDTQYF

size: -
V: TRBV5-1
J: TRBJ2-2
D: TRBD1
DNA: TGCGCCAGCAGCCCCGGACAGGGGCGAGGCGGGGAGCTGTTTTTT
CDR3: CASSPGQGRGGELFF

size: -
V: TRBV4-1
J: TRBJ2-7
D: -
DNA: TGCGCCAGCAGCCAACAATTAGCGGACTTCAGGGAGCAGTACTTC
CDR3: CASSQQLADFREQYF

size: -
V: TRBV24-1
J: TRBJ2-5
D: -
DNA: TGTGCCACCAGTGATTACAGGGGGGGAGAGACCCAGTACTTC
CDR3: CATSDYRGGETQYF

size: -
V: TRBV9
J: TRBJ2-1
D: TRBD2
DNA: TGTGCCAGCAGCGTAGGAGATAGCGGGAGGGCTGAGCAGTTCTTC
CDR3: CASSVGDSGRAEQFF

size: -
V: TRBV10-3
J: TRBJ1-3
D: -
DNA: TGTGCCATCAGTGGCAGGGACTCTGGAAACACCATATATTTT
CDR3: CAISGRDSGNTIYF

size: -
V: TRBV7-9
J: TRBJ2-7
D: TRBD1
DNA: TGTGCCAGCCAACCAGTGGGACAGACCTTAGGCGAGCAGTACTTC
CDR3: CASQPVGQTLGEQYF

size: -
V: TRBV10-3
J: TRBJ2-2
D: -
DNA: TGTGCCATCAGTGTCGTATCCACCGGGGAGCTGTTTTTT
CDR3: CAISVVSTGELFF

size: -
V: TRBV24-1
J: TRBJ2-2
D: TRBD2
DNA: TGTGCCACCAGTGACCTGGGACTAGCGGGAGAAAACACCGGGGAGCTGTTTTTT
CDR3: CATSDLGLAGENTGELFF

size: -
V: TRBV27
J: TRBJ2-3
D: -
DNA: TGTGCCAGCAGTTTAGAGGGGCCCAGGGGAGGGAGCACAGATACGCAGTATTTT
CDR3: CASSLEGPRGGSTDTQYF

size: -
V: TRBV5-8
J: TRBJ2-1
D: -
DNA: TGTGCCAGCAGCCGACGAGTTGGGGCTATCTCCTACAATGAGCAGTTCTTC
CDR3: CASSRRVGAISYNEQFF

size: -
V: TRBV5-1
J: TRBJ1-1
D: TRBD1
DNA: TGCGCCAGCAGCTTGAAAGACAGGGTAGGCACTGAAGCTTTCTTT
CDR3: CASSLKDRVGTEAFF

size: -
V: TRBV29-1
J: TRBJ2-7
D: -
DNA: TGCAGCGTTGAAGGCCCGAGCTCCTACGAGCAGTACTTC
CDR3: CSVEGPSSYEQYF

size: -
V: TRBV5-4
J: TRBJ2-5
D: TRBD2
DNA: TGTGCCAGCAGCTCCAGCGGGGCAGAGACCCAGTACTTC
CDR3: CASSSSGAETQYF

size: -
V: TRBV5-5
J: TRBJ2-3
D: TRBD2
DNA: TGTGCCAGCAGCAGCGGACTAGCGGGCGGTAATACGCAGTATTTT
CDR3: CASSSGLAGGNTQYF

size: -
V: TRBV5-5
J: TRBJ1-1
D: TRBD1
DNA: TGTGCCAGCAGCTTCGGACAGGGGAACACTGAAGCTTTCTTT
CDR3: CASSFGQGNTEAFF

size: -
V: TRBV6-5
J: TRBJ1-4
D: TRBD1
DNA: TGTGCCAGCAGGACAGGGGAAAAACTGTTTTTT
CDR3: CASRTGEKLFF

size: -
V: TRBV9
J: TRBJ1-2
D: -
DNA: TGTGCCAGCAGCGTAGGGGGGGAGAACTTCTATGGCTACACCTTC
CDR3: CASSVGGENFYGYTF

size: -
V: TRBV24-1
J: TRBJ1-2
D: -
DNA: TGTGCCACCAGTGAACAGGGATCCTATGGCTACACCTTC
CDR3: CATSEQGSYGYTF

size: -
V: TRBV6-5
J: TRBJ1-3
D: TRBD1
DNA: TGTGCCAGCCAAAACAGGGGGCGCGGAAACACCATATATTTT
CDR3: CASQNRGRGNTIYF

size: -
V: TRBV18
J: TRBJ2-7
D: TRBD2
DNA: TGTGCCAGCTCACCTAACGTCGGGGCAGGGACTACCTACGAGCAGTACTTC
CDR3: CASSPNVGAGTTYEQYF

size: -
V: TRBV14
J: TRBJ1-2
D: -
DNA: TGTGCCAGCAGCCAAGAAGAGGGAGGTAATGGCTACACCTTC
CDR3: CASSQEEGGNGYTF

size: -
V: TRBV11-3
J: TRBJ1-6
D: TRBD1
DNA: TGTGCCAGCAGCTTAGGGACAGGGATGAATTCACCCCTCCACTTT
CDR3: CASSLGTGMNSPLHF

size: few
V: TRBV28
J: TRBJ2-1
D: -
DNA: TGTGCCAGCAGTTCCTCCTCGACGTACTGGAGTAATGAGCAGTTCTTC
CDR3: CASSSSSTYWSNEQFF

size: -
V: TRBV19
J: TRBJ1-4
D: -
DNA: TGTGCCAGTAGTATGGGGGTCGGGGGTAATGAAAAACTGTTTTTT
CDR3: CASSMGVGGNEKLFF

size: -
V: TRBV2
J: TRBJ2-1
D: TRBD2
DNA: TGTGCCAGCAGGGGCGGGGGGGCCTCTTACAATGAGCAGTTCTTC
CDR3: CASRGGGASYNEQFF

size: once
V: TRBV7-2
J: TRBJ2-3
D: TRBD2
DNA: TGTGCCAGCAGCTTAAACGGGAGGGTAGACACGCAGTATTTT
CDR3: CASSLNGRVDTQYF

size: -
V: TRBV27
J: TRBJ1-2
D: TRBD1
DNA: TGTGCCAGCAGCCTGACAGGGAATCCTGGCTACACCTTC
CDR3: CASSLTGNPGYTF

size: once
V: TRBV6-5
J: TRBJ1-3
D: -
DNA: TGTGCCAGCAGGCTACAGGGTTATGGAAACATCATATATTTT
CDR3: CASRLQGYGNIIYF

size: -
V: TRBV18
J: TRBJ1-1
D: -
DNA: TGTGCCAGCTCATCTCAGGGAAGCGCTGAAGCTTTCTTT
CDR3: CASSSQGSAEAFF

size: -
V: TRBV9
J: TRBJ2-7
D: -
DNA: TGTGCCAGCAGCCCGAGGGGGCGGGACTTCCCTGGGGAGCAGTACTTC
CDR3: CASSPRGRDFPGEQYF

size: -
V: TRBV7-9
J: TRBJ1-3
D: -
DNA: TGTGCCGGGGGTACGGGACAAAGCTCTGGAAACACCATATATTTT
CDR3: CAGGTGQSSGNTIYF

size: once
V: TRBV20-1
J: TRBJ2-1
D: TRBD2
DNA: TGCAGTGCTAGTAGACTAGCGGGGGTAAGCTCCTACAATGAGCAGTTCTTC
CDR3: CSASRLAGVSSYNEQFF

size: -
V: TRBV7-9
J: TRBJ2-7
D: TRBD2
DNA: TGTGCCAGCAGTCTAGCGGGGAGCTCCTACGAGCAGTACTTC
CDR3: CASSLAGSSYEQYF

size: -
V: TRBV19
J: TRBJ1-2
D: TRBD1
DNA: TGTGCCAGTGTCCGGGACAGGGCTAACTATGGCTACACCTTC
CDR3: CASVRDRANYGYTF

size: -
V: TRBV7-2
J: TRBJ2-1
D: TRBD2
DNA: TGTGCCAGCAGCAAAGCGGGGGGGCCCTACAATGAGCAGTTCTTC
CDR3: CASSKAGGPYNEQFF

size: -
V: TRBV7-2
J: TRBJ1-3
D: -
DNA: TGTGCCAGCAGCTTAAGCGCGTGGGACAACGGAAACACCATATATTTT
CDR3: CASSLSAWDNGNTIYF

size: -
V: TRBV4-2
J: TRBJ2-3
D: -
DNA: TGTGCCAGCAGCCAAGTAGTTAACACAGATACGCAGTATTTT
CDR3: CASSQVVNTDTQYF

size: -
V: TRBV28
J: TRBJ1-1
D: -
DNA: TGTGCCAGCAGTTTCGTTTTGAGCACTGAAGCTTTCTTT
CDR3: CASSFVLSTEAFF

size: -
V: TRBV28
J: TRBJ2-3
D: -
DNA: TGTGCCAGCGGTCTAGCTAGCACAGATACGCAGTATTTT
CDR3: CASGLASTDTQYF

size: -
V: TRBV11-2
J: TRBJ2-7
D: TRBD1
DNA: TGTGCCAGCAGCCCTGGGACAGGGGCCCTCACCACCTACGAGCAGTACTTC
CDR3: CASSPGTGALTTYEQYF

size: -
V: TRBV18
J: TRBJ2-7
D: -
DNA: TGTGCCAGCTCACCAGGAGGGGCGGGGCACTACGAGCAGTACTTC
CDR3: CASSPGGAGHYEQYF

size: -
V: TRBV19
J: TRBJ2-6
D: -
DNA: TGTGCCAGTAGTATTATCGGGGCTGGGGCCAACGTCCTGACTTTC
CDR3: CASSIIGAGANVLTF

size: -
V: TRBV7-9
J: TRBJ2-2
D: -
DNA: TGTGCCAGCAGCTTAGTCGGTCTAAACACCGGGGAGCTGTTTTTT
CDR3: CASSLVGLNTGELFF

size: -
V: TRBV11-2
J: TRBJ2-2
D: -
DNA: TGTGCCAGCAGCTTAGTTCTTTTGGGGGGCGGGGAGCTGTTTTTT
CDR3: CASSLVLLGGGELFF

size: once
V: TRBV27
J: TRBJ2-2
D: TRBD1
DNA: TGTGCCAGCTCCCGTTCCGGGACAGGGTCTGTCGGGGAGCTGTTTTTT
CDR3: CASSRSGTGSVGELFF

size: -
V: TRBV28
J: TRBJ1-4
D: -
DNA: TGTGCCAGCACTAAATCAGGGGACCGATGGAAACTGTTTTTT
CDR3: CASTKSGDRWKLFF

size: -
V: TRBV18
J: TRBJ1-6
D: -
DNA: TGTGCCAGCTCACCACCAAAAGGTACCGGCGGTTCCTATAATTCACCCCTCCACTTT
CDR3: CASSPPKGTGGSYNSPLHF

size: -
V: TRBV7-9
J: TRBJ1-1
D: -
DNA: TGTGCCAGCAGCCCGCCGAGGAGGGAGCGGACTGAAGCTTTCTTT
CDR3: CASSPPRRERTEAFF

size: -
V: TRBV28
J: TRBJ2-6
D: TRBD1
DNA: TGTGCCAGCAGTTTATTGGCAGGGGGAGTATCTGGGGCCAACGTCCTGACTTTC
CDR3: CASSLLAGGVSGANVLTF